The clone carrying this T cell receptor beta chain was detected only a few times. In the authors' workflow: Amplification of reference gene primers provided the estimated nucleated cell counts. Method: immunoSEQ multiplex PCR; TCRdb's copy keeps in-frame clones and lacks some. V and J calls and clone size follow that table, whereas D and trimming were derived from the DNA. The sample yields about 50,000 clones, 90% seen once. CDR1 is SGHNT and CDR2 is YENEEA in the germline V gene. CDR3 size: 14 residues. Trimming removed 5 bases at V and 4 bases at J, with 14 bases between. The data belong to a study of blood T cell repertoires in COVID-19. Study-level background: Sites in the United States, Italy and Spain provided acute and convalescent COVID-19 samples. T cells, B-cell-depleted T cells, or PBMCs provided the cDNA or gDNA that served as material.

The receptor was isolated from a human donor in a cohort sampled during active COVID-19. The rearrangement links TRBV11-3 to TRBJ1-1, with no clear D. Sequences were obtained from peripheral blood. CDR3 protein: CASSPHSGLTEAFF. The CDR3 nucleotides read TGTGCCAGCAGCCCCCATTCTGGACTCACTGAAGCTTTCTTT.